The 4 T cell receptor beta chains listed next were all sequenced from one sample in a study of T cell repertoires in cytomegalovirus infection. Their antigens remain unidentified. TCRdb called the reads again in MiXCR, with one record for every CDR3 protein. The table shows about 890,000 distinct CDR3 sequences, with 31% occurring only once. This sample comprised cultured CD8+ T cells from PBMCs, obtained from culture after CMV antigen stimulation. The origin of the receptors is a human donor in good health (CMV status not recorded). Some clones in this sample may be carry-over from other donors' samples.

The chain joins TRBV6-2 or TRBV6-3 to TRBJ1-1, with D maybe TRBD1 (6 bases). Trimming removed 5 bases at V and 4 bases at J, with 11 bases between. Germline lookup yields CDR1 MNHEY and CDR2 SVGEGT. CDR3 length: 13 amino acids. The CDR3 is CASSTGSITEAFF. CDR3 DNA sequence: TGTGCCAGCAGTACAGGGTCCATCACTGAAGCTTTCTTT.

V gene TRBV7-6 combines with J gene TRBJ2-6; 8 positions match TRBD1. Looked up from germline, CDR1 is SGHVS and CDR2 is FNYEAQ. This CDR3 spans 17 amino acids. Trimming cost V 5 bases and J 0 bases; bases outside gene matches: 6. The CDR3 sequence: CASSMWTGSSGANVLTF. The CDR3 DNA sequence: TGTGCCAGCAGCATGTGGACAGGGAGCTCTGGGGCCAACGTCCTGACTTTC. Full variable domain (outside the CDR3, taken from reference TRBV7-6 and TRBJ2-6): GAGVSQSPRYKVTKRGQDVALRCDPISGHVSLYWYRQALGQGPEFLTYFNYEAQQDKSGLPNDRFSAERPEGSISTLTIQRTEQRDSAMYRCASSMWTGSSGANVLTFGAGSRLTVL.

The gene calls are TRBV6-6 and TRBJ2-7; 9 bases line up with TRBD1. Germline values: CDR1 MNHNY, CDR2 SVGAGI (reference sequence). The CDR3 covers 14 residues. J lost 5 bases, V lost 6 bases, and 8 bases had no gene match. The chain's CDR3 is CASSPRDRADEQYF. The CDR3 DNA reads TGTGCCAGCAGCCCCAGGGACAGGGCCGACGAGCAGTACTTC.

V is TRBV27 and J is TRBJ1-4, with 9 positions matching TRBD1. Germline assignment: CDR1 MNHEY and CDR2 SMNVEV (reference sequence). This CDR3 has 18 amino acids. After removal of 2 bases from V and 0 bases from J, the junction contained 7 bases not matched to a gene. The CDR3 protein is CASSLMGTGSATNEKLFF. CDR3 in DNA: TGTGCCAGCAGTTTAATGGGGACAGGGAGCGCAACTAATGAAAAACTGTTTTTT.